Presented here are 32 T cell receptor beta chains from one specimen sequenced in a study of T cell changes during pregnancy in multiple sclerosis. Repertoires were generated with immunoSEQ multiplex PCR, while TCRdb's copy carries only in-frame clones and drops some. Of some 140,000 clones in the sample, roughly 95% were seen once. This specimen was peripheral blood, taken after pregnancy. Every receptor here comes from a female donor with multiple sclerosis, enrolled in a pregnancy study.

This clone was counted only a few times. The J gene is TRBJ2-7, the V gene TRBV7-3; D remains ambiguous. This CDR3 contains 16 residues. Trimming took off 5 bases at V and 0 bases at J, with 17 bases between the two ends. Germline lookup yields CDR1 SGHTA and CDR2 FQGTGA. CDR3 nucleotides: TGTGCCAGCAGCCCGAGTTTAGCCTCGAGCTCCTACGAGCAGTACTTC. Translation gives CASSPSLASSSYEQYF.

The rearrangement joins TRBV11-1 to TRBJ2-2, with 14 nucleotides matching TRBD2. The CDR3 has 18 amino acids. The V segment lost 5 bases and the J segment 6 bases; nucleotides outside the gene matches: 11. Germline V gene data show CDR1 as SGHAT and CDR2 as FQDESV (reference sequence). The CDR3 DNA reads TGTGCCAGCAGCCGATGGGGGACTAGCGGGAGTTCGGCCGGGGAGCTGTTTTTT. Protein product: CASSRWGTSGSSAGELFF.

The CDR3 DNA reads TGTGCCAGTACCCTAGACAGGTCCTATGGCTACACCTTC. Its translation: CASTLDRSYGYTF. The genes are TRBV19 and TRBJ1-2, with TRBD1 as a possible D gene (6 bases). Germline-derived CDR1 and CDR2 are LNHDA and SQIVND (reference sequence). Trimming took 7 bases from V and 4 from J, leaving 13 bases between them. There are 13 residues in the CDR3. Complete variable domain (other parts from reference TRBV19 and TRBJ1-2): DGGITQSPKYLFRKEGQNVTLSCEQNLNHDAMYWYRQDPGQGLRLIYYSQIVNDFQKGDIAEGYSVSREKKESFPLTVTSAQKNPTAFYLCASTLDRSYGYTFGSGTRLTVV.

This chain connects TRBV13 to TRBJ2-1; TRBD1 aligns across 7 bases. CDR1 is PRHDT, CDR2 FYEKMQ, per germline (reference sequence). The CDR3 is 13 amino acids. Trimming at V came to 4 bases and at J to 7 bases, leaving 4 bases not matched to a gene. The DNA of the CDR3 is TGTGCCAGCAGCTCAAGACAGGGTAATGAGCAGTTCTTC. Its protein product is CASSSRQGNEQFF.

The rearrangement joins TRBV29-1 to TRBJ1-1; TRBD1 matches 10 bases. CDR1 and CDR2 (germline): SQVTM, ANQGSEA. This CDR3 is built from 19 residues. V shed 4 bases and J 3 bases; nucleotides not matched to a gene: 20. CDR3 nucleotides: TGCAGCGTTGCCCCTACTTTGGGACAGGGGCTGGTAGGGGACACTGAAGCTTTCTTT. Translated, it gives CSVAPTLGQGLVGDTEAFF.

The rearrangement uses TRBV18 and TRBJ2-1; 12 bases agree with TRBD2. This CDR3 comprises 19 residues. The J segment lost 7 bases and the V segment lost 3 bases, leaving 16 bases of the junction unmatched. CDR1 and CDR2 from the germline V gene are KGHSH and LQKENI. Here the CDR3 reads CASSPNYPGLAGILNEQFF. The CDR3 bases are TGTGCCAGCTCACCTAACTATCCCGGACTAGCGGGGATTCTTAATGAGCAGTTCTTC.

This CDR3 is CAGRKPVTDTQYF. CDR3 sequence (DNA): TGTGCCGGGCGCAAACCAGTCACAGATACGCAGTATTTT. This chain joins TRBV7-9 and TRBJ2-3, with unresolved D. CDR1 and CDR2 (germline): SEHNR, FQNEAQ (reference sequence). V was clipped by 11 bases and J by 2 bases, with 14 bases between them. The CDR3 runs to 13 residues.

The V and J genes are TRBV27 and TRBJ2-1, with TRBD1 identical over 9 bases. CDR3 size: 15 residues. From germline, CDR1 is MNHEY and CDR2 SMNVEV (reference sequence). Trimming removed 2 bases from V and 4 bases from J; junction bases left unmatched: 3. The CDR3, as DNA: TGTGCCAGCAGTTTAGGGGGACAGGGTTACAATGAGCAGTTCTTC. It translates to CASSLGGQGYNEQFF.

The chain has TRBV28 and TRBJ1-4; D is undetermined. The CDR3 is made up of 17 amino acids. Germline CDR1 is MDHEN and CDR2 is SYDVKM. The germline V and J ends were trimmed by 1 base and 11 bases, with 23 bases remaining between them. Written as DNA, the CDR3 is TGTGCCAGCAGTTTATATGTCCGCCCATGGAGCGCCGACAAACTGTTTTTT. Its translation: CASSLYVRPWSADKLFF.

The chain recombines TRBV27 with TRBJ2-5, with 12 positions matching TRBD1. V lost 6 bases to trimming and J lost 5 bases; unmatched junction nucleotides: 4. The CDR3 sequence is 14 residues long. The germline V gene encodes CDR1 MNHEY and CDR2 SMNVEV (reference sequence). In DNA, the CDR3 is TGTGCCAGCAGCCGGGACAGGGGGCGTGAGACCCAGTACTTC. Its protein is CASSRDRGRETQYF.

The chain combines TRBV5-4 with TRBJ2-5; the match to TRBD2 covers 8 bases. Germline loops: CDR1 SGHNT, CDR2 YYREEE (reference sequence). J lost 0 bases, V lost 9 bases, and 13 bases had no gene match. The CDR3 length is 16 residues. CDR3 DNA sequence: TGTGCCACCCGCGTTTGGGTGGGACTAGACCAAGAGACCCAGTACTTC. Its translation: CATRVWVGLDQETQYF. The entire variable domain, with the rest obtained from reference TRBV5-4 and TRBJ2-5, is as follows: ETGVTQSPTHLIKTRGQQVTLRCSSQSGHNTVSWYQQALGQGPQFIFQYYREEENGRGNFPPRFSGLQFPNYSSELNVNALELDDSALYLCATRVWVGLDQETQYFGPGTRLLVL.

This clone was detected only once. J is TRBJ2-1 and V is TRBV4-1; 9 bases map to TRBD2. This CDR3 is 16 amino acids long. V lost 4 bases and J lost 4; bases outside the gene matches: 8. Looked up from germline, CDR1 is MGHRA and CDR2 is YSYEKL. The CDR3 is CASSRPGLADYNEQFF. CDR3 coding DNA: TGCGCCAGCAGCCGACCGGGACTAGCAGATTACAATGAGCAGTTCTTC.

This chain joins TRBV7-3 and TRBJ2-5; no reliable D call. There are 13 residues in the CDR3. Germline CDR1 and CDR2: SGHTA and FQGTGA. V lost 0 bases to trimming and J lost 2 bases, with 4 bases between them. This CDR3 is CASSLTNQETQYF. As DNA, the CDR3 is TGTGCCAGCAGCTTAACTAATCAAGAGACCCAGTACTTC. Complete variable domain (other parts from reference TRBV7-3 and TRBJ2-5): GAGVSQTPSNKVTEKGKYVELRCDPISGHTALYWYRQSLGQGPEFLIYFQGTGAADDSGLPNDRFFAVRPEGSVSTLKIQRTERGDSAVYLCASSLTNQETQYFGPGTRLLVL.

This chain connects TRBV9 to TRBJ2-3; tentative D call: TRBD2 (6 bases). This CDR3 contains 16 residues. Germline CDR1 is SGDLS and CDR2 is YYNGEE. Trimming took 0 bases from V and 3 from J, leaving 14 bases between them. DNA for the CDR3: TGTGCCAGCAGCGTAGGGGTCAGGACTAAAACAGATACGCAGTATTTT. This sequence encodes CASSVGVRTKTDTQYF.

CDR3 region: CASSTGQGQRAFF. In DNA, the CDR3 is TGTGCCAGCAGCACGGGACAGGGACAGCGAGCTTTCTTT. This chain joins TRBV7-9 and TRBJ1-1; 9 bases fit TRBD1. Germline assignment: CDR1 SEHNR and CDR2 FQNEAQ (reference sequence). This CDR3 is built from 13 residues. Unmatched junction bases numbered 8, after V lost 5 bases and J lost 10 bases.

V and J are TRBV18 and TRBJ2-4, with D unresolved. V lost 0 bases and J lost 7, with 13 bases in between. The CDR3 sequence is 15 residues long. Germline CDR1 and CDR2: KGHSH and LQKENI. In DNA, the CDR3 is TGTGCCAGCTCACCACCGCAGGAAAACCCGAACATTCAGTACTTC. Amino acid sequence: CASSPPQENPNIQYF.

The chain combines TRBV7-6 with TRBJ2-1, with 10 bases matching TRBD2. The CDR3 length is 17 residues. Germline loops: CDR1 SGHVS, CDR2 FNYEAQ. The V and J ends lost 2 bases and 4 bases, in that order; junction bases with no gene match: 8. In DNA form, the CDR3 reads TGTGCCAGCAGCTTATGGTCTAGCGGGAGTAGTTACAATGAGCAGTTCTTC. This sequence encodes CASSLWSSGSSYNEQFF.

This chain uses TRBV7-2 with TRBJ2-3; 9 bases are a match to TRBD2. Per the germline V gene, CDR1 is SGHTA and CDR2 is FQGNSA. With 3 bases clipped from V and 2 bases from J, the junction kept 6 bases outside the gene matches. The CDR3 has 16 amino acids. CDR3 sequence (DNA): TGTGCCAGCAGCTTGACTAGCGGCACCTACACAGATACGCAGTATTTT. Its translation: CASSLTSGTYTDTQYF.

Comment on this clone: The junction and the germline gene differ at one end; a read error may be behind it. This chain links TRBV7-7 with TRBJ2-2; no firm D call. Per germline, CDR1 SSHAT and CDR2 FNYEAQ (reference sequence). The CDR3 spans 13 residues. The CDR3 coding sequence is TGTGCTAGCAGCTTGTGGGCGACCGGGGAGCTGTTTTTT. This gives the protein CASSLWATGELFF.

The chain's CDR3 is CSATTSGSQETQYF. The DNA of the CDR3 is TGCAGCGCAACGACTAGCGGGAGCCAAGAGACCCAGTACTTC. This sequence joins TRBV29-1 and TRBJ2-5; 12 bases are shared with TRBD2. Germline trimming cut 7 bases from V and 1 base from J; bases unmatched to any gene: 4. The CDR3 is made up of 14 amino acids. From germline, CDR1 is SQVTM and CDR2 ANQGSEA. The entire variable domain, with the rest obtained from reference TRBV29-1 and TRBJ2-5, is as follows: SAVISQKPSRDICQRGTSLTIQCQVDSQVTMMFWYRQQPGQSLTLIATANQGSEATYESGFVIDKFPISRPNLTFSTLTVSNMSPEDSSIYLCSATTSGSQETQYFGPGTRLLVL.

The V call is TRBV5-1, the J call TRBJ2-2; possibly TRBD2 for D (6 bases). This CDR3 has 13 residues. Germline CDR1 reads SGHRS; CDR2 reads YFSETQ. The V gene lost 5 bases and the J gene lost 1 base, with 6 bases spanning the gap. DNA of the CDR3: TGCGCCAGCAGGGAGGGGAACACCGGGGAGCTGTTTTTT. Its translation: CASREGNTGELFF.

This clone was found once. The chain has TRBV7-9 and TRBJ2-5; a possible D gene is TRBD1 (6 bases). Germline values: CDR1 SEHNR, CDR2 FQNEAQ (reference sequence). This CDR3 region has 15 residues. The V and J ends lost 3 bases and 2 bases respectively, with 13 bases between them. CDR3 protein: CASSFLGGGQETQYF. The CDR3 DNA is TGTGCCAGCAGCTTTCTAGGGGGTGGGCAAGAGACCCAGTACTTC.

The rearrangement links TRBV6-5 to TRBJ1-1, with D uncertain. The CDR3 covers 15 residues. The V and J ends lost 10 bases and 0 bases respectively, with 18 bases between them. From germline, CDR1 is MNHEY and CDR2 SVGAGI. CDR3 DNA sequence: TGTGCCACCCGGTGGTCTTTCGAGGTGAACACTGAAGCTTTCTTT. It translates to CATRWSFEVNTEAFF.

The chain is built from TRBV11-2 and TRBJ1-1; D is perhaps TRBD1 (5 bases). The CDR3 runs 14 residues. Trimming left V 1 base short and J 3 bases short, with 9 bases between. In germline, CDR1 is SGHAT, CDR2 FQNNGV. The CDR3 region has the DNA TGTGCCAGCAGCTTAGTCGGGGGGGACACTGAAGCTTTCTTT. Amino acids: CASSLVGGDTEAFF.

This chain uses TRBV10-3 with TRBJ2-2; unclear D gene. The V end was cut by 5 bases, the J end by 6 bases, with 7 bases between. CDR1 is ENHRY and CDR2 is SYGVKD in the germline V gene. This CDR3 has 12 amino acids. The chain's CDR3 is CAISNLSGELFF. CDR3 nucleotide sequence: TGTGCCATCAGTAATCTTTCCGGGGAGCTGTTTTTT.

A remark on this clone: Mismatch with germline at one junction end may stem from a read error. The chain employs TRBV28 and TRBJ1-2; TRBD1 aligns across 10 bases. Germline lookup yields CDR1 MDHEN and CDR2 SYDVKM. This CDR3 comprises 16 residues. DNA of the CDR3: TGTGCCAGCACTTTACTGGACAGGGGGTTAAACTATGGCTACACCTTC. This sequence encodes CASTLLDRGLNYGYTF.

The chain combines TRBV5-4 with TRBJ2-7; TRBD2 matches at 10 bases. The CDR3 has 14 residues. Germline V gives CDR1 SGHNT, CDR2 YYREEE (reference sequence). Trimming at V came to 2 bases and at J to 2 bases, leaving 1 base not matched to a gene. The CDR3 DNA reads as TGTGCCAGCAGCTTAAGCGGGAGGGCCTACGAGCAGTACTTC. It translates to CASSLSGRAYEQYF.

CDR3 nucleotide sequence: TGTGCCAGCAGCCACCCACGGGACAGTCAAGAGACCCAGTACTTC. Translated, it gives CASSHPRDSQETQYF. The genes are TRBV14 and TRBJ2-5; 7 nucleotides align to TRBD1. This CDR3 region has 15 residues. The J segment lost 2 bases and the V segment lost 3 bases, leaving 6 bases of the junction unmatched. CDR1 and CDR2 from the germline V gene are SGHDN and FVKESK.

V usage is TRBV28 and J usage is TRBJ2-7; TRBD2 agrees at 9 bases. The germline V gene encodes CDR1 MDHEN and CDR2 SYDVKM. V was clipped by 5 bases and J by 3 bases; unmatched bases: 8. The CDR3 extends over 15 amino acids. In DNA form, the CDR3 reads TGTGCCAGCAGTCCTCCGGCGGGAGGGATCTACGAGCAGTACTTC. This codes for CASSPPAGGIYEQYF.

J is TRBJ2-7 and V is TRBV6-6, with D possibly matching TRBD1 (6 bases). The CDR3 runs 15 residues. The ends were cut back, 5 bases at V and 3 bases at J, with 17 bases in the middle. Germline values: CDR1 MNHNY, CDR2 SVGAGI (reference sequence). The CDR3, as DNA: TGTGCCAGCAGTCCTCACCGGGACAAGGTCTACGAGCAGTACTTC. Its translation is CASSPHRDKVYEQYF.

This chain connects TRBV6-1 to TRBJ2-1; 8 bases agree with TRBD2. There are 15 residues in the CDR3. From germline, CDR1 is MNHNS and CDR2 SASEGT. The J segment lost 4 bases and the V segment lost 1 base, leaving 3 bases of the junction unmatched. As DNA, the CDR3 is TGTGCCAGCAGTGAAGAGGGACTAGGATACAATGAGCAGTTCTTC. This gives the protein CASSEEGLGYNEQFF.

This sequence joins TRBV27 and TRBJ2-1, with 7 bases matching TRBD1. Germline V lookup: CDR1 MNHEY, CDR2 SMNVEV (reference sequence). The length of the CDR3 is 14 residues. V lost 7 bases, J lost 5 bases, and 8 bases stayed unmatched. The CDR3 loop is CASKVWQGDNEQFF. The CDR3, as DNA: TGTGCCAGCAAGGTTTGGCAGGGGGACAATGAGCAGTTCTTC.